This TCR beta chain was documented in a study of regulatory T cells in long-lasting Graves disease. Trimming cost V 3 bases and J 0 bases, with 8 bases left between them. Per germline, CDR1 ENHRY and CDR2 SYGVKD. This CDR3 region has 15 residues. Through Arm-PCR of CDR3 regions and iRepertoire HTBI primers, TCR beta libraries were built. One entry per CDR3 protein, called by TCRdb with MiXCR from the multiplex PCR reads. The table shows about 340,000 distinct CDR3 sequences, with around 20% occurring only once. This clonotype was seen only a few times. Sample time point: persistent/refractory GD, antithyroid drugs over 5 years with positive TRAb. The TCR library used RNA extracted from PBMCs. An endocrinology department in Xi'an, China, supplied the patients. Staff took approximately 9.9 milliliters of peripheral blood and put it into EDTA tubes.

Specimen: peripheral blood mononuclear cells (PBMCs), collected when the disease was refractory, from a patient treated with antithyroid drugs. This chain joins TRBV10-3 and TRBJ2-2; no clear D. The TCR comes from a female donor with Graves disease. The CDR3 DNA reads as TGTGCCATCAGTGAAGGGCGGCCGAACACCGGGGAGCTGTTTTTT. Protein product: CAISEGRPNTGELFF.